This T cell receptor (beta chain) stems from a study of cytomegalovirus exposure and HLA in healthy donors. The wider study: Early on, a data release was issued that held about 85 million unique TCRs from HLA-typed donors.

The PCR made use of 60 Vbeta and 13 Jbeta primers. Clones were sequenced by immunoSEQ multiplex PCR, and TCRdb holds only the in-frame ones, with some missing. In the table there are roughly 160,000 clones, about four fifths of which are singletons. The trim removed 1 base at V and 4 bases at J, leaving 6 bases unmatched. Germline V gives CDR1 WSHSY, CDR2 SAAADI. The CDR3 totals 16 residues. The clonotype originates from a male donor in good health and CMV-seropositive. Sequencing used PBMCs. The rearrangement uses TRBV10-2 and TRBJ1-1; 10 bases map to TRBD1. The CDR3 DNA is TGCGCCAGCAGTGAGTACTGGACAGGGGGGGTCACTGAAGCTTTCTTT. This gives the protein CASSEYWTGGVTEAFF.